The 30 T cell receptor beta chains presented below share a single source sample, sequenced in a study of T cell changes during pregnancy in multiple sclerosis. The data were produced by immunoSEQ multiplex PCR, yet TCRdb's version contains in-frame clones alone and is incomplete. The sample lists about 40,000 clones, 92% occurring once. The starting material was CD8+ T cells from peripheral blood mononuclear cells, obtained in the first trimester of pregnancy. The receptor set was obtained from a female donor with multiple sclerosis, enrolled in a pregnancy study.

The rearrangement joins TRBV2 to TRBJ1-1; possibly TRBD1 for D (5 bases). The ends were cut back, 6 bases at V and 3 bases at J, with 11 bases in the middle. CDR1 and CDR2 from the germline V gene are SNHLY and FYNNEI. CDR3 length equals 13 residues. In DNA form, the CDR3 reads TGTGCCAGCAGGGGGTCAGGGCACACTGAAGCTTTCTTT. Translated, it gives CASRGSGHTEAFF.

V usage is TRBV25-1 and J usage is TRBJ1-2, with D maybe TRBD1 (5 bases). In germline, CDR1 is MGHDK, CDR2 SYGVNS. The CDR3 has 14 amino acids. The V end was cut by 2 bases, the J end by 2 bases, with 9 bases between. For the CDR3, the DNA is TGTGCCAGCAGTGAACGCGCAGGGAACTATGGCTACACCTTC. Amino acid sequence: CASSERAGNYGYTF.

This chain connects TRBV5-4 to TRBJ2-7; D is possibly TRBD2 (6 bases). This CDR3 comprises 14 residues. V lost 2 bases, J lost 2 bases, and 11 bases lay in between. Germline values: CDR1 SGHNT, CDR2 YYREEE (reference sequence). The CDR3 DNA follows: TGTGCCAGCAGCTTCGCGGGGCCCACCTACGAGCAGTACTTC. Translated: CASSFAGPTYEQYF.

This chain joins TRBV2 and TRBJ2-7; the D gene is possibly TRBD1 (5 bases). This CDR3 is 16 amino acids long. V lost 4 bases, J lost 2 bases, and 18 bases lay in between. Germline-derived CDR1 and CDR2 are SNHLY and FYNNEI. The CDR3 region is CASSVPMAGSTYEQYF. The CDR3 bases are TGTGCCAGCAGTGTACCGATGGCAGGGTCCACCTACGAGCAGTACTTC. Full variable domain (missing parts from reference TRBV2 and TRBJ2-7): EPEVTQTPSHQVTQMGQEVILRCVPISNHLYFYWYRQILGQKVEFLVSFYNNEISEKSEIFDDQFSVERPDGSNFTLKIRSTKLEDSAMYFCASSVPMAGSTYEQYFGPGTRLTVT.

The rearrangement links TRBV6-5 to TRBJ2-1, with 12 bases fitting TRBD2. Unmatched junction bases numbered 4, after V lost 6 bases and J lost 4 bases. This CDR3 has 15 residues. Germline V gene lookup returns CDR1 MNHEY and CDR2 SVGAGI. DNA for the CDR3: TGTGCCAGCAGACCTAGCGGGGGGGAATACAATGAGCAGTTCTTC. Protein product: CASRPSGGEYNEQFF.

A word on this clone: One end of the junction does not line up with germline, which may come from a read error. The chain employs TRBV15 and TRBJ1-3; D remains ambiguous. The CDR3 is 14 amino acids. Germline V gene lookup returns CDR1 LNHNV and CDR2 YYDKDF (reference sequence). The CDR3 DNA reads TGTGCCACCGGCAGAGATAGGGAGGGAAACACCATATATTTT. Its protein product is CATGRDREGNTIYF.

The V call is TRBV12-5, the J call TRBJ1-1, with a possible D match to TRBD1 (5 bases). Germline lookup yields CDR1 LGHNT and CDR2 FRNRAP. The CDR3 has 16 amino acids. The V gene lost 3 bases and the J gene lost 0 bases, with 14 bases spanning the gap. The CDR3 here is CASGFYGGAVNTEAFF. Written as DNA, the CDR3 is TGTGCTAGTGGTTTTTACGGGGGTGCGGTGAACACTGAAGCTTTCTTT.

J is TRBJ1-2 and V is TRBV9; D might be TRBD1 (6 bases). V lost 4 bases and J lost 5, with 15 bases in between. The CDR3 extends over 14 amino acids. Looked up from germline, CDR1 is SGDLS and CDR2 is YYNGEE. The CDR3 DNA is TGTGCCAGCAGCTCCCGGACAGCAGAATATGGCTACACCTTC. As protein: CASSSRTAEYGYTF.

In its sample, this clone was seen once. The V gene is TRBV14, the J gene TRBJ1-2; D is perhaps TRBD1 (6 bases). The CDR3 contains 13 residues. The V and J ends lost 1 base and 8 bases respectively, with 11 bases between them. Germline lookup yields CDR1 SGHDN and CDR2 FVKESK. The CDR3 DNA is TGTGCCAGCAGCCAAGTTCAGGGGAGAGGCTACACCTTC. Protein: CASSQVQGRGYTF. The full variable domain, with the rest looked up from reference TRBV14 and TRBJ1-2, is EAGVTQFPSHSVIEKGQTVTLRCDPISGHDNLYWYRRVMGKEIKFLLHFVKESKQDESGMPNNRFLAERTGGTYSTLKVQPAELEDSGVYFCASSQVQGRGYTFGSGTRLTVV.

V gene TRBV9 combines with J gene TRBJ1-2, with D perhaps matching TRBD1 (6 bases). The CDR3 extends over 15 amino acids. Germline-derived CDR1 and CDR2 are SGDLS and YYNGEE. The V end lost 4 bases, the J end lost 3 bases, and 16 bases lay between the germline ends. In nucleotides, the CDR3 is TGTGCCAGCAGCACAACGGGGGGGGGCCACTATGGCTACACCTTC. Its translation is CASSTTGGGHYGYTF.

This chain connects TRBV27 to TRBJ2-7; TRBD1 might be the D (5 bases). CDR3 length: 13 amino acids. V lost 8 bases, J lost 2 bases, and 13 bases lay in between. The germline V gene has CDR1 MNHEY and CDR2 SMNVEV (reference sequence). The DNA of the CDR3 is TGTGCCAGCGCCTGGGGCGGTCCCTACGAGCAGTACTTC. This sequence encodes CASAWGGPYEQYF.

The chain employs TRBV5-6 and TRBJ2-7; the D is unclear. Looked up from germline, CDR1 is SGHDT and CDR2 is YYEEEE. V lost 4 bases to trimming and J lost 3 bases, with 11 bases between them. CDR3 length equals 13 residues. The CDR3 region is CASSHTNDYEQYF. The CDR3 nucleotides are TGTGCCAGCAGCCACACGAACGACTACGAGCAGTACTTC.

This clone appeared once. J is TRBJ2-1 and V is TRBV13; a possible D gene is TRBD1 (6 bases). The CDR3 runs to 13 residues. Trimming took off 6 bases at V and 8 bases at J, with 14 bases between the two ends. CDR1 PRHDT and CDR2 FYEKMQ come from the germline V gene (reference sequence). The CDR3 loop reads CASRGQLTHEQFF. The CDR3 DNA follows: TGTGCCAGCAGAGGACAGCTTACTCATGAGCAGTTCTTC.

The rearrangement links TRBV4-1 to TRBJ1-1, with D possibly being TRBD1 (5 bases). Germline assignment: CDR1 MGHRA and CDR2 YSYEKL. The CDR3 extends over 15 amino acids. The germline V and J ends were trimmed by 2 bases and 3 bases, with 13 bases remaining between them. CDR3 protein: CASSQLEGRDTEAFF. CDR3 nucleotide sequence: TGCGCCAGCAGCCAATTAGAGGGGAGGGACACTGAAGCTTTCTTT.

This chain joins TRBV9 and TRBJ1-1; possible D gene TRBD1, 6 bases. V dropped 0 bases and J dropped 8 bases, with 17 bases sitting between them. This CDR3 contains 15 residues. Looked up from germline, CDR1 is SGDLS and CDR2 is YYNGEE. The CDR3 protein is CASSVEGDIYAEAFF. In DNA form, the CDR3 reads TGTGCCAGCAGCGTAGAGGGGGATATATACGCAGAAGCTTTCTTT.

V gene TRBV19 combines with J gene TRBJ2-1; 9 bases align to TRBD1. After removal of 7 bases from V and 8 bases from J, the junction contained 3 bases not matched to a gene. There are 12 residues in the CDR3. CDR1 is LNHDA and CDR2 is SQIVND in the germline V gene (reference sequence). Here the CDR3 reads CASTGQGDEQFF. The CDR3 region has the DNA TGTGCCAGTACGGGACAGGGCGATGAGCAGTTCTTC.

The chain is built from TRBV30 and TRBJ2-7, with 9 positions matching TRBD1. CDR3 length: 11 amino acids. Germline V lookup: CDR1 GTSNPN, CDR2 SVGIG (reference sequence). Unmatched junction bases numbered 2, after V lost 6 bases and J lost 5 bases. This chain's CDR3 is CACGTGHEQYF. The DNA of the CDR3 is TGTGCCTGCGGGACAGGGCACGAGCAGTACTTC.

This rearrangement joins TRBV9 to TRBJ1-1; 8 bases match TRBD1. J lost 3 bases, V lost 9 bases, and 7 bases had no gene match. CDR3 length: 13 residues. Germline V gene lookup returns CDR1 SGDLS and CDR2 YYNGEE. CDR3 bases: TGTGCCACCTCAGGGGGCTGGGACACTGAAGCTTTCTTT. Encoded protein: CATSGGWDTEAFF.

In regard to this clone: At the DNA level, this CDR3 is encoded by other sequences in the same sample as well. The chain recombines TRBV7-3 with TRBJ2-5; 11 nucleotides align to TRBD2. Germline V gene sequence: CDR1 SGHTA, CDR2 FQGTGA. Germline trimming cut 5 bases from V and 4 bases from J; bases unmatched to any gene: 6. This CDR3 spans 15 amino acids. The CDR3, as DNA: TGTGCCAGCAGCCGAGGGACTAGCGGAGGAGAGACCCAGTACTTC. As protein: CASSRGTSGGETQYF.

V is TRBV6-5 and J is TRBJ2-3; tentative D call: TRBD2 (5 bases). V was pared by 5 bases and J by 8 bases, with 14 bases between. This CDR3 contains 13 residues. Germline-derived CDR1 and CDR2 are MNHEY and SVGAGI. The CDR3 sequence: CASSPAAEGTQYF. The CDR3 bases are TGTGCCAGCAGTCCCGCGGCCGAGGGTACGCAGTATTTT.

The chain recombines TRBV4-1 with TRBJ2-5, with 7 nucleotides matching TRBD1. CDR3 length equals 14 residues. Per germline, CDR1 MGHRA and CDR2 YSYEKL. V lost 0 bases to trimming and J lost 4 bases; unmatched junction nucleotides: 2. The CDR3, as DNA: TGCGCCAGCAGCCAAGAGGACAGGCTAGAGACCCAGTACTTC. This gives the protein CASSQEDRLETQYF.

CDR3 sequence reads: CASSTMTGVNTEAFF. For the CDR3, the DNA is TGTGCCAGCAGCACTATGACAGGGGTGAACACTGAAGCTTTCTTT. The gene calls are TRBV6-5 and TRBJ1-1, with 8 bases aligning to TRBD1. There are 15 residues in the CDR3. V was clipped by 6 bases and J by 0 bases; unmatched bases: 6. Germline assignment: CDR1 MNHEY and CDR2 SVGAGI.

The chain joins TRBV6-5 to TRBJ2-2, with a tentative D call TRBD2 (5 bases). In germline, CDR1 is MNHEY, CDR2 SVGAGI. This CDR3 has 14 residues. Trimming stripped 2 bases from V and 5 bases from J, with 9 bases between. The CDR3 bases are TGTGCCAGCAGTTACGATTCGGGAACCGGGGAGCTGTTTTTT. Residues: CASSYDSGTGELFF.

The chain recombines TRBV15 with TRBJ2-3; TRBD1 aligns across 10 bases. CDR1 and CDR2 (germline): LNHNV, YYDKDF (reference sequence). The CDR3 sequence is 16 residues long. The V and J ends lost 0 bases and 4 bases, in that order; junction bases with no gene match: 4. The CDR3 loop is CATSRDVGQGADTQYF. CDR3 nucleotides: TGTGCCACCAGCAGAGATGTTGGACAGGGGGCAGATACGCAGTATTTT.

This clone is a singleton in its sample. The genes are TRBV5-1 and TRBJ1-1, with a weak D call TRBD1 (5 bases). V lost 3 bases, J lost 0 bases, and 9 bases lay in between. CDR3 length: 14 residues. Germline-derived CDR1 and CDR2 are SGHRS and YFSETQ. DNA of the CDR3: TGCGCCAGCAGCTCTACAGGAATGAACACTGAAGCTTTCTTT. This translates into CASSSTGMNTEAFF.

This chain connects TRBV11-2 to TRBJ1-4; 7 bases map to TRBD1. The CDR3 runs 18 residues. The trim removed 5 bases at V and 2 bases at J, leaving 14 bases unmatched. Germline values: CDR1 SGHAT, CDR2 FQNNGV. CDR3 amino acids: CASSPVNPRGDTNEKLFF. CDR3 coding DNA: TGTGCCAGCAGCCCCGTAAACCCCAGGGGGGATACTAATGAAAAACTGTTTTTT.

The V gene is TRBV7-3, the J gene TRBJ2-5, with 10 bases lining up with TRBD2. Unmatched junction bases numbered 19, after V lost 5 bases and J lost 4 bases. Germline lookup yields CDR1 SGHTA and CDR2 FQGTGA. The CDR3 extends over 19 amino acids. DNA for the CDR3: TGTGCCAGCAGCCTAAATTCGGGAGGGCTAGCGGGGGATGGAGAGACCCAGTACTTC. Translation: CASSLNSGGLAGDGETQYF.

The V call is TRBV11-2, the J call TRBJ1-1; possibly TRBD1 for D (6 bases). Trimming stripped 5 bases from V and 2 bases from J, with 12 bases between. This CDR3 is built from 14 residues. CDR1 is SGHAT, CDR2 FQNNGV, per germline. The CDR3 sequence: CASSPGAFNTEAFF. Here the CDR3 DNA reads TGTGCCAGCAGCCCAGGGGCCTTTAACACTGAAGCTTTCTTT.

This sequence joins TRBV19 and TRBJ2-1; 8 nucleotides line up with TRBD2. CDR3 size: 15 residues. The V gene's germline CDR1 is LNHDA and CDR2 SQIVND (reference sequence). J was trimmed by 9 bases and V by 1 base; bases with no gene match: 8. CDR3 protein: CASSIGPGGAGEQFF. The DNA of the CDR3 is TGTGCCAGTAGTATAGGCCCCGGGGGGGCGGGTGAGCAGTTCTTC.

The genes are TRBV9 and TRBJ2-7; D possibly corresponds to TRBD1 (5 bases). V was shortened by 3 bases and J by 2 bases, with 12 bases between the two germline ends. Per germline, CDR1 SGDLS and CDR2 YYNGEE. The CDR3 runs to 14 residues. This chain's CDR3 is CASSAQGEAYEQYF. CDR3 bases: TGTGCCAGCAGCGCCCAGGGTGAGGCCTACGAGCAGTACTTC.